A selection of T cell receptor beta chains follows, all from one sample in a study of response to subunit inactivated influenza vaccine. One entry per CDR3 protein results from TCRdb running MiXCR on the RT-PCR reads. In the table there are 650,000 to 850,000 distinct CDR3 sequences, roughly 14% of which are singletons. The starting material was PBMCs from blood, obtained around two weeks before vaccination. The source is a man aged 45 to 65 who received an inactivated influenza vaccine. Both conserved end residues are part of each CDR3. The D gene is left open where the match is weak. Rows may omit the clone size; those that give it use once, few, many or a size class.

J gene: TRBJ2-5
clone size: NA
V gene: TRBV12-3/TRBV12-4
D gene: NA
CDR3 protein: CASSLSRDWNLIGGVLETQYF
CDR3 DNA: TGTGCCAGCAGTTTAAGTCGGGACTGGAACCTCATCGGGGGTGTGCTCGAGACCCAGTACTTC

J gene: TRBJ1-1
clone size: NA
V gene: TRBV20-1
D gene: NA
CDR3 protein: CSASGGARRNTEAFF
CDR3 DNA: TGCAGTGCTAGCGGGGGCGCTAGGAGGAACACTGAAGCTTTCTTT

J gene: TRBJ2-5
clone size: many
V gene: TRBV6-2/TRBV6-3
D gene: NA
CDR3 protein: CASSRFETQYF
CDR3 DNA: TGTGCCAGCAGTAGGTTTGAGACCCAGTACTTC

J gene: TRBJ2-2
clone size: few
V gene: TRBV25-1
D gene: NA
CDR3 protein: CASSEYAFTGELFF
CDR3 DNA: TGTGCCAGCAGTGAATACGCATTCACCGGGGAGCTGTTTTTT

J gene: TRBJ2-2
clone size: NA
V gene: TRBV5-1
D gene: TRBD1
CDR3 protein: CASKGQSSWTGELFF
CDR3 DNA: TGCGCCAGTAAGGGACAGTCCTCTTGGACCGGGGAGCTGTTTTTT

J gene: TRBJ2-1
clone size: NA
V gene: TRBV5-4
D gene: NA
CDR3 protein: CASSPGRDMAYNEQFF
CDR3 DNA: TGTGCCAGCAGCCCCGGACGGGATATGGCCTACAATGAGCAGTTCTTC

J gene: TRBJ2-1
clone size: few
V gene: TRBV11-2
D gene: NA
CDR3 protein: CASSQLKSYNEQFF
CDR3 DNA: TGTGCCAGCAGCCAGTTGAAGTCCTACAATGAGCAGTTCTTC

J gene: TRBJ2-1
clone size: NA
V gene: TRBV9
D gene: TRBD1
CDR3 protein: CASSDPTGGSSYNEQFF
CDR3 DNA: TGTGCCAGCAGCGATCCAACAGGGGGTAGCTCCTACAATGAGCAGTTCTTC

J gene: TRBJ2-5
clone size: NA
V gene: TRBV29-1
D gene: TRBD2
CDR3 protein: CSVEPESSGRRETQYF
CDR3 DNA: TGCAGCGTCGAACCGGAAAGTAGCGGGAGGAGAGAGACCCAGTACTTC

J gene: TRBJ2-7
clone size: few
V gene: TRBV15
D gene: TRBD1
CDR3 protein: CATSRVGTANNEQYF
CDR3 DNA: TGTGCCACCAGCAGAGTGGGGACAGCAAACAACGAGCAGTACTTC

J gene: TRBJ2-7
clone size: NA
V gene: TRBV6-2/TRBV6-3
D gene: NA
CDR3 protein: CASSAGLYYEQYF
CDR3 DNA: TGTGCCAGCAGTGCCGGGTTGTACTACGAGCAGTACTTC

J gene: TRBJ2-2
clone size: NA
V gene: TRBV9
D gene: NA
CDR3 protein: CASSPHSPGELFF
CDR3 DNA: TGTGCCAGCAGCCCCCACTCCCCCGGGGAGCTGTTTTTT

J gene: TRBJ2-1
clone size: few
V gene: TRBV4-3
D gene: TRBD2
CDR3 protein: CASSSRTSGAGNEQFF
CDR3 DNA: TGCGCCAGCAGCTCCCGAACTAGCGGGGCGGGGAATGAGCAGTTCTTC

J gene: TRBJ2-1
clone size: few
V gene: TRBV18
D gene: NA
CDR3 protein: CASMSGAEGLSKQFF
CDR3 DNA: TGTGCCAGCATGTCCGGGGCGGAGGGCCTTAGTAAGCAGTTCTTC

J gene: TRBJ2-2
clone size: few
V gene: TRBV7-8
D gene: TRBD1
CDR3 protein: CASSLAGQSLTGELFF
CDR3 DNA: TGTGCCAGCAGCTTAGCGGGACAGAGCCTCACCGGGGAGCTGTTTTTT